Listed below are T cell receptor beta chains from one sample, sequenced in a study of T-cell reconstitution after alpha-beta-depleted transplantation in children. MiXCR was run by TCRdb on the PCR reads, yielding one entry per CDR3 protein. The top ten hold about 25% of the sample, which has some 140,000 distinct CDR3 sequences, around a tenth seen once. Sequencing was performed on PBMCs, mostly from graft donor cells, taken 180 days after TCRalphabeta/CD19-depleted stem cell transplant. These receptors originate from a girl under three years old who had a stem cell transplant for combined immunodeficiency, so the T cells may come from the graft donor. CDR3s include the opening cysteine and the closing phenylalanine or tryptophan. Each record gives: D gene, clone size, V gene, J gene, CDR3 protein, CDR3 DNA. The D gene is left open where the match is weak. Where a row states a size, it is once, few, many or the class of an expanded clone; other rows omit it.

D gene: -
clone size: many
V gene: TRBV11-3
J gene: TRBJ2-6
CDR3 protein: CASSFGAGAGSGANVLTF
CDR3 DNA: TGTGCCAGCAGCTTTGGTGCAGGGGCGGGCTCTGGGGCCAACGTCCTGACTTTC

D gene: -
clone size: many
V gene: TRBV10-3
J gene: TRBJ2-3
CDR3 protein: CAISEGSFAGTQYF
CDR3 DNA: TGTGCCATCAGTGAGGGGTCCTTCGCGGGTACGCAGTATTTT

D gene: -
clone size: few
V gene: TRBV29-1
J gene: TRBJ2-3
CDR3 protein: CSVGRVEGTDTQYF
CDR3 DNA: TGCAGCGTTGGTAGAGTAGAAGGCACAGATACGCAGTATTTC

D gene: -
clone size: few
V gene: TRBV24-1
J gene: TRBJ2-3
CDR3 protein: CATSDSPGPSTDTQYF
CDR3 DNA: TGTGCCACCAGTGACTCCCCGGGACCAAGCACAGATACGCAGTATTTT

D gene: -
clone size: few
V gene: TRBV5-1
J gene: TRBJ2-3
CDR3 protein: CASSLVFREAADTQYF
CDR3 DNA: TGCGCCAGCAGCTTGGTTTTCAGGGAGGCTGCCGATACGCAGTATTTT

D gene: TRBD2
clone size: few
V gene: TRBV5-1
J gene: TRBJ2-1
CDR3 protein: CASSLVAGGSPYNEQFF
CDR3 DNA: TGCGCCAGCAGCTTGGTAGCGGGAGGTTCCCCCTACAATGAGCAGTTCTTC

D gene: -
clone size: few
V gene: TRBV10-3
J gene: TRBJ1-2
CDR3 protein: CAISAQEYNYGYTF
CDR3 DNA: TGTGCCATCAGTGCCCAGGAGTATAACTATGGCTACACCTTC

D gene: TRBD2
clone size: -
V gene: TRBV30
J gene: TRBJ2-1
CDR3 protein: CAWSPGGHSYNEQFF
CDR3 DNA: TGTGCCTGGAGTCCGGGGGGTCACTCCTACAATGAGCAGTTCTTC

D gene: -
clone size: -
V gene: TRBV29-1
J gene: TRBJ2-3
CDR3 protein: CSARYKSTDTQYF
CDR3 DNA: TGCAGCGCTAGATATAAGAGCACAGATACGCAGTATTTT

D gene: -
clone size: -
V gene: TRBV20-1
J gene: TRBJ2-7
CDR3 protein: CSASGTSTYEQYF
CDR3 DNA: TGCAGTGCTAGTGGTACTAGCACCTACGAGCAGTACTTC

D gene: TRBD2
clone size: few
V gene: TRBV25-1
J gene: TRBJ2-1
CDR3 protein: CASTSRTSGTRQQFF
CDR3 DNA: TGTGCCAGCACATCGCGGACTAGCGGGACCCGTCAGCAGTTCTTC

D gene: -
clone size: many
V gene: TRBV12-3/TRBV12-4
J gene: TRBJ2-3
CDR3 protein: CASSLFRGTDTQYF
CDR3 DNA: TGTGCCAGCAGTTTATTCCGGGGCACAGATACGCAGTATTTT

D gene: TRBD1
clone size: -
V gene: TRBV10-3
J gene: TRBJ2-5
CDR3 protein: CAISGDRGARETQYF
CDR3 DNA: TGTGCCATCAGTGGGGACAGGGGCGCACGCGAGACCCAGTACTTC

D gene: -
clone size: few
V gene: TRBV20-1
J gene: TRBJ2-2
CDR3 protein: CSARPQGSGETGELFF
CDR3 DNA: TGCAGTGCTAGACCACAGGGATCCGGGGAGACCGGGGAGCTGTTTTTT

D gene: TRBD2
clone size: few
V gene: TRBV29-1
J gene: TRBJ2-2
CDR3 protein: CSVGGTSGRRAGELFF
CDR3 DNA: TGCAGCGTTGGGGGGACTAGCGGGAGAAGGGCCGGGGAGCTGTTTTTT

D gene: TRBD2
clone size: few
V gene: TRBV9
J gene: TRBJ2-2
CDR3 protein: CASSVDDGGRDTGELFF
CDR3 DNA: TGTGCCAGCAGCGTAGACGATGGCGGGAGAGACACCGGGGAGCTGTTTTTT

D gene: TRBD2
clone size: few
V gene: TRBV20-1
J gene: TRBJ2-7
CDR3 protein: CSAPGTSGARSSYEQYF
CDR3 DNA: TGCAGTGCTCCCGGGACTAGCGGGGCTAGGAGCTCCTACGAGCAGTACTTC

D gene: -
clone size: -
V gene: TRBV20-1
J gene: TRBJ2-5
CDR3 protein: CSARVTGTETQYF
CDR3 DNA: TGCAGTGCTAGAGTAACAGGGACAGAGACCCAGTACTTC

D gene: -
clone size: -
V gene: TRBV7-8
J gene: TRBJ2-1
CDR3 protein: CASSLAGERDTLWNEQFF
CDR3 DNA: TGTGCCAGCAGCTTAGCCGGGGAGCGGGACACCCTCTGGAATGAGCAGTTCTTC

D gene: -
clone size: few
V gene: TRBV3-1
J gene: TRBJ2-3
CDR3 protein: CASSQYARSDTQYF
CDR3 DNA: TGTGCCAGCAGCCAATATGCCAGATCAGATACGCAGTATTTT